A selection of T cell receptor beta chains follows, all from one sample in a study of blood T cell repertoires in COVID-19. Here immunoSEQ multiplex PCR was the method, and the copy in TCRdb shows in-frame clones only, minus some. Of 90,000 to 110,000 clones listed, about three quarters are singletons. Sequenced input: peripheral blood. These receptors were collected from a woman aged 70-85 years with acute or convalescent COVID-19. The CDR3 runs from the conserved cysteine through the conserved F or W. The order of the fields is V gene, D gene, J gene, clone size, CDR3 DNA, CDR3 protein. The D gene is left open where the match is weak. Size is omitted from some rows. Given values are once, few, many or a class for expanded clones.

v_gene: TRBV6-5
d_gene: .
j_gene: TRBJ1-5
abundance: .
CDR3nt: TGTGCCAGCAGGTATAGCAATCAGCCCCAGCATTTT
CDR3aa: CASRYSNQPQHF

v_gene: TRBV30
d_gene: .
j_gene: TRBJ1-3
abundance: .
CDR3nt: TGTGCCTGTTCCCCGTCTCGGTCTGGAAACACCATATATTTT
CDR3aa: CACSPSRSGNTIYF

v_gene: TRBV28
d_gene: .
j_gene: TRBJ2-5
abundance: .
CDR3nt: TGTGCCAGCAGCCCCCCAGGGGACCAAGAGACCCAGTACTTC
CDR3aa: CASSPPGDQETQYF

v_gene: TRBV5-6
d_gene: TRBD1
j_gene: TRBJ2-4
abundance: .
CDR3nt: TGTGCCAGCAGCTTCAACAGGGGCCGCGGTATTCAGTACTTC
CDR3aa: CASSFNRGRGIQYF

v_gene: TRBV6-5
d_gene: .
j_gene: TRBJ2-3
abundance: few
CDR3nt: TGTGCCAGCTCAAGCCCCCCAGATACGCAGTATTTT
CDR3aa: CASSSPPDTQYF

v_gene: TRBV30
d_gene: TRBD2
j_gene: TRBJ2-7
abundance: .
CDR3nt: TGTGCCTGGAGTTCCCGGATTGTAGCGGGGGGGAGCTCCTACGAGCAGTACTTC
CDR3aa: CAWSSRIVAGGSSYEQYF

v_gene: TRBV7-9
d_gene: TRBD2
j_gene: TRBJ2-3
abundance: .
CDR3nt: TGTGCCAGCAGCCTCACCCTAGCGGGGGCGACAGATACGCAGTATTTT
CDR3aa: CASSLTLAGATDTQYF

v_gene: TRBV4-2
d_gene: TRBD1
j_gene: TRBJ1-4
abundance: .
CDR3nt: TGTGCCAGCAGCCACGGACAGGCAACTAATGAAAAACTGTTTTTT
CDR3aa: CASSHGQATNEKLFF

v_gene: TRBV5-1
d_gene: .
j_gene: TRBJ2-3
abundance: .
CDR3nt: TGCGCCAGCAGACCGCGGGGGCCTCAACTCACAGATACGCAGTATTTT
CDR3aa: CASRPRGPQLTDTQYF

v_gene: TRBV5-4
d_gene: .
j_gene: TRBJ1-2
abundance: .
CDR3nt: TGTGCCAGCAGCTTGGGGACTGCAACACGCTATGGCTACACCTTC
CDR3aa: CASSLGTATRYGYTF

v_gene: TRBV5-1
d_gene: TRBD2
j_gene: TRBJ2-7
abundance: .
CDR3nt: TGCGCCAGCAGCCCAAATCCATCCGGACTAGCGGGACTCGAGCAGTACTTC
CDR3aa: CASSPNPSGLAGLEQYF

v_gene: TRBV7-6
d_gene: .
j_gene: TRBJ2-7
abundance: once
CDR3nt: TGTGCCAGCAGCTTAGCGGGGGGAATAACCTACGAGCAGTACTTC
CDR3aa: CASSLAGGITYEQYF

v_gene: TRBV29-1
d_gene: TRBD1
j_gene: TRBJ2-6
abundance: .
CDR3nt: TGCAGCGTTGCAGGGGGCGGTGGGGCCAACGTCCTGACTTTC
CDR3aa: CSVAGGGGANVLTF

v_gene: TRBV30
d_gene: TRBD1
j_gene: TRBJ2-7
abundance: .
CDR3nt: TGTGCCTGGAGTATCCACCGGGACAGCTACGAGCAGTACTTC
CDR3aa: CAWSIHRDSYEQYF

v_gene: TRBV3-1/TRBV3-2
d_gene: .
j_gene: TRBJ1-3
abundance: many
CDR3nt: TGTGCCAGCAGCCCCCAGGGAAACACCATATATTTT
CDR3aa: CASSPQGNTIYF

v_gene: TRBV4-1
d_gene: .
j_gene: TRBJ1-5
abundance: few
CDR3nt: TGCGCCAGCAGCCAAGGCAGTCTGCAGCCCCAGCATTTT
CDR3aa: CASSQGSLQPQHF

v_gene: TRBV10-1
d_gene: .
j_gene: TRBJ2-4
abundance: .
CDR3nt: TGCGCCAGCCCAGGGTTATCGGATACGCTTGCCAAAAACATTCAGTACTTC
CDR3aa: CASPGLSDTLAKNIQYF

v_gene: TRBV28
d_gene: TRBD1
j_gene: TRBJ1-1
abundance: .
CDR3nt: TGTGCCAGCAGTTCACAGGGGGTCTACACTGAAGCTTTCTTT
CDR3aa: CASSSQGVYTEAFF

v_gene: TRBV5-4
d_gene: .
j_gene: TRBJ2-5
abundance: .
CDR3nt: TGTGCCAGCAGCCACCGGTCCCCCGGGGACCAAGAGACCCAGTACTTC
CDR3aa: CASSHRSPGDQETQYF

v_gene: TRBV5-1
d_gene: TRBD1
j_gene: TRBJ2-7
abundance: few
CDR3nt: TGCGCCAGCAGCTTGTTGACAGGGGGCGTGGGGGAGCAGTACTTC
CDR3aa: CASSLLTGGVGEQYF

v_gene: TRBV18
d_gene: TRBD1
j_gene: TRBJ2-1
abundance: .
CDR3nt: TGTGCCAGCTCACCCGGGACAGGGCAGTTCTTC
CDR3aa: CASSPGTGQFF

v_gene: TRBV5-1
d_gene: .
j_gene: TRBJ2-1
abundance: .
CDR3nt: TGCGCCAGCAGCCTTATTGACAATGAGCAGTTCTTC
CDR3aa: CASSLIDNEQFF

v_gene: TRBV9
d_gene: TRBD2
j_gene: TRBJ2-2
abundance: .
CDR3nt: TGTGCCAGCAGCGTAGGCGGCGGGGGGGTCTACACCGGGGAGCTGTTTTTT
CDR3aa: CASSVGGGGVYTGELFF

v_gene: TRBV25-1
d_gene: .
j_gene: TRBJ2-1
abundance: .
CDR3nt: TGTGCCAGCAGTTGGGCGGAAAGAGGGAATGAGCAGTTCTTC
CDR3aa: CASSWAERGNEQFF

v_gene: TRBV6-2/TRBV6-3
d_gene: .
j_gene: TRBJ1-1
abundance: .
CDR3nt: TGTGCCAGCAGTTACTCGGTGCGGAACACTGAAGCTTTCTTT
CDR3aa: CASSYSVRNTEAFF

v_gene: TRBV5-5
d_gene: TRBD1
j_gene: TRBJ2-7
abundance: .
CDR3nt: TGTGCCAGCAGCCGCGGACAGGGCTCCTACGAGCAGTACTTC
CDR3aa: CASSRGQGSYEQYF

v_gene: TRBV19
d_gene: TRBD1
j_gene: TRBJ2-1
abundance: .
CDR3nt: TGTGCCACCAGGGGGCGGGGAAGCGGTGAGCAGTTCTTC
CDR3aa: CATRGRGSGEQFF

v_gene: TRBV28
d_gene: TRBD2
j_gene: TRBJ2-5
abundance: .
CDR3nt: TGTGCCAGCAGTCCTAGCGGGGGGGTGAAGACCCAGTACTTC
CDR3aa: CASSPSGGVKTQYF

v_gene: TRBV6-1
d_gene: .
j_gene: TRBJ1-3
abundance: .
CDR3nt: TGTGCCAGCAGTGTGAATGACCCGGGACAAACGGTATCCGGAAACACCATATATTTT
CDR3aa: CASSVNDPGQTVSGNTIYF

v_gene: TRBV10-3
d_gene: .
j_gene: TRBJ1-5
abundance: .
CDR3nt: TGTGCCATCAGACAGGGTGGCGATCAGCCCCAGCATTTT
CDR3aa: CAIRQGGDQPQHF

v_gene: TRBV4-1
d_gene: TRBD1
j_gene: TRBJ1-4
abundance: .
CDR3nt: TGCGCCAGCAGCCAGGAGACAGGGGACAATGAAAAACTGTTTTTT
CDR3aa: CASSQETGDNEKLFF

v_gene: TRBV9
d_gene: TRBD1
j_gene: TRBJ2-6
abundance: .
CDR3nt: TGTGCCAGCAGCGTAGCTCAAGGGGGCGGCTCTGGGGCCAACGTCCTGACTTTC
CDR3aa: CASSVAQGGGSGANVLTF

v_gene: TRBV12-3/TRBV12-4
d_gene: .
j_gene: TRBJ1-2
abundance: few
CDR3nt: TGTGCCAGCAGTTTTACAGGAGCCTATGGCTACACCTTC
CDR3aa: CASSFTGAYGYTF

v_gene: TRBV12-3/TRBV12-4
d_gene: .
j_gene: TRBJ1-1
abundance: .
CDR3nt: TGTGCCAGCAGTTCCAGGCCTACCACTGAAGCTTTCTTT
CDR3aa: CASSSRPTTEAFF

v_gene: TRBV5-1
d_gene: TRBD1
j_gene: TRBJ1-1
abundance: once
CDR3nt: TGCGCCAGCAATAAAGTGCAGGGGGCGGCCACTGAAGCTTTCTTT
CDR3aa: CASNKVQGAATEAFF

v_gene: TRBV28
d_gene: TRBD1
j_gene: TRBJ2-7
abundance: .
CDR3nt: TGTGCCAGCAGTTCGACAGGGCCCGAGCAGTACTTC
CDR3aa: CASSSTGPEQYF

v_gene: TRBV28
d_gene: .
j_gene: TRBJ2-7
abundance: .
CDR3nt: TGTGCCAGCAGTTTACCGGGGGCCTACGAGCAGTACTTC
CDR3aa: CASSLPGAYEQYF

v_gene: TRBV18
d_gene: .
j_gene: TRBJ1-1
abundance: few
CDR3nt: TGTGCCAGCTCACTGGTGGAGGTAAAGAACACTGAAGCTTTCTTT
CDR3aa: CASSLVEVKNTEAFF

v_gene: TRBV18
d_gene: TRBD1
j_gene: TRBJ2-7
abundance: once
CDR3nt: TGTGCCAGCTCACCTCTGACAGGGCAATCATGGGATAGGTGGTACGAGCAGTACTTC
CDR3aa: CASSPLTGQSWDRWYEQYF

v_gene: TRBV5-6
d_gene: TRBD1
j_gene: TRBJ1-2
abundance: .
CDR3nt: TGTGCCAGCAGCGAACCCAGGGGGCGTAATGGCTACACCTTC
CDR3aa: CASSEPRGRNGYTF

v_gene: TRBV4-2
d_gene: TRBD2
j_gene: TRBJ2-1
abundance: .
CDR3nt: TGTGCCAGCAGCCAAGGAGGGACTAGCGGATTCCACGGGCAGTTCTTC
CDR3aa: CASSQGGTSGFHGQFF

v_gene: TRBV18
d_gene: TRBD2
j_gene: TRBJ2-5
abundance: .
CDR3nt: TGTGCCAGCTCCGGACTAGCGGGGGTGTACCAAGAGACCCAGTACTTC
CDR3aa: CASSGLAGVYQETQYF

v_gene: TRBV7-2
d_gene: .
j_gene: TRBJ2-2
abundance: .
CDR3nt: TGTGCCAGCAGCTTATCCCCGTTCGGGGAGCTGTTTTTT
CDR3aa: CASSLSPFGELFF

v_gene: TRBV6-2/TRBV6-3
d_gene: .
j_gene: TRBJ1-2
abundance: .
CDR3nt: TGTGCCAGCAGCCGGGACACAGCTAACTATGGCTACACCTTC
CDR3aa: CASSRDTANYGYTF

v_gene: TRBV2
d_gene: TRBD1
j_gene: TRBJ2-6
abundance: .
CDR3nt: TGTGCCAGCAGTGAAAGTGGGACAGCCACTTACTCTGGGGCCAACGTCCTGACTTTC
CDR3aa: CASSESGTATYSGANVLTF

v_gene: TRBV12-3/TRBV12-4
d_gene: .
j_gene: TRBJ1-1
abundance: .
CDR3nt: TGTGCCAGTAGCTCCAGGGGTGGCACTGAAGCTTTCTTT
CDR3aa: CASSSRGGTEAFF

v_gene: TRBV25-1
d_gene: TRBD1
j_gene: TRBJ2-1
abundance: .
CDR3nt: TGTGCCAGCAGTGAAAGGGACAGGGGCCACAATGAGCAGTTCTTC
CDR3aa: CASSERDRGHNEQFF

v_gene: TRBV19
d_gene: .
j_gene: TRBJ2-3
abundance: .
CDR3nt: TGTGCCAGTAGTATTAGGGGCTACACAGATACGCAGTATTTT
CDR3aa: CASSIRGYTDTQYF

v_gene: TRBV10-3
d_gene: TRBD2
j_gene: TRBJ2-3
abundance: .
CDR3nt: TGTGCCACCGCGAAGGTCGGAGCGGGGGGACCCACAGATACGCAGTATTTT
CDR3aa: CATAKVGAGGPTDTQYF

v_gene: TRBV9
d_gene: .
j_gene: TRBJ2-2
abundance: .
CDR3nt: TGTGCCAGCAGCGGAAAGACAGGCGCCGGGGAGCTGTTTTTT
CDR3aa: CASSGKTGAGELFF

v_gene: TRBV5-6
d_gene: TRBD2
j_gene: TRBJ2-3
abundance: .
CDR3nt: TGTGCCAGCAGCTGGGGTCGACTAGCCAGGGGCACAGATACGCAGTATTTT
CDR3aa: CASSWGRLARGTDTQYF

v_gene: TRBV27
d_gene: TRBD1
j_gene: TRBJ1-5
abundance: .
CDR3nt: TGTGCCAGCAGTCCAAGGACAGGGGATAGCAATCAGCCCCAGCATTTT
CDR3aa: CASSPRTGDSNQPQHF

v_gene: TRBV28
d_gene: .
j_gene: TRBJ1-1
abundance: few
CDR3nt: TGTGCCAGCAGAGGGGGCACTGAAGCTTTCTTT
CDR3aa: CASRGGTEAFF

v_gene: TRBV27
d_gene: .
j_gene: TRBJ1-3
abundance: .
CDR3nt: TGTGCCACCTCCCCCACATATATCGGAAACACCATATATTTT
CDR3aa: CATSPTYIGNTIYF

v_gene: TRBV2
d_gene: .
j_gene: TRBJ2-3
abundance: .
CDR3nt: TGTGCCAGTGGTTCCAGCGTCAGTGGAGATACGCAGTATTTT
CDR3aa: CASGSSVSGDTQYF

v_gene: TRBV6-1
d_gene: TRBD1
j_gene: TRBJ1-1
abundance: .
CDR3nt: TGTGCCAGCAGTGAAGCGGGGACAGGAGAAGCTTTCTTT
CDR3aa: CASSEAGTGEAFF

v_gene: TRBV15
d_gene: TRBD1
j_gene: TRBJ2-6
abundance: once
CDR3nt: TGTGCCACCAGCAGAGATTTACAGGGGTACAGCTCTGGGGCCAACGTCCTGACTTTC
CDR3aa: CATSRDLQGYSSGANVLTF

v_gene: TRBV6-6
d_gene: .
j_gene: TRBJ2-3
abundance: .
CDR3nt: TGTGCCAGCAGTTACCAGGGCACAGATACGCAGTATTTT
CDR3aa: CASSYQGTDTQYF

v_gene: TRBV2
d_gene: .
j_gene: TRBJ1-2
abundance: .
CDR3nt: TGTGCCAGCAGTAGGGGAGGAGAGCTCTATGGCTACACCTTC
CDR3aa: CASSRGGELYGYTF

v_gene: TRBV29-1
d_gene: .
j_gene: TRBJ1-2
abundance: once
CDR3nt: TGCAGCGTTGATGGAGGGTACTCTAACTATGGCTACACCTTC
CDR3aa: CSVDGGYSNYGYTF